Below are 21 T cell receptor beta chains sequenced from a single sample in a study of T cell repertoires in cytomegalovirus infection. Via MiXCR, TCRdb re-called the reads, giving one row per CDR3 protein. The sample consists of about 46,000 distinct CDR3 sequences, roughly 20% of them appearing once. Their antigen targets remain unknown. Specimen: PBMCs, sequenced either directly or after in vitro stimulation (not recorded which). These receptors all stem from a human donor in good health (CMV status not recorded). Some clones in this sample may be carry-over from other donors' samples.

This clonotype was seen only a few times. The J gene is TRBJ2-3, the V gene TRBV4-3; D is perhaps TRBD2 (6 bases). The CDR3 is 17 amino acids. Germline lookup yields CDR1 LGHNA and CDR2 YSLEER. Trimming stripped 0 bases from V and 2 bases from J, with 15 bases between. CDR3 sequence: CASSQDLALSFTDTQYF. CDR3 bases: TGCGCCAGCAGCCAAGATCTAGCGCTTTCCTTCACAGATACGCAGTATTTT.

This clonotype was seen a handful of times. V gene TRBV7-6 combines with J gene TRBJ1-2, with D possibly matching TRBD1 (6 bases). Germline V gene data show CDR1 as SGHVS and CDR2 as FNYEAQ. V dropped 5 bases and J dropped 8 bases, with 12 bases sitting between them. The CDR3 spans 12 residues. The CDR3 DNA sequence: TGTGCCAGCAGCCCGTGGAGGGGGGGCTACACCTTC. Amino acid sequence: CASSPWRGGYTF. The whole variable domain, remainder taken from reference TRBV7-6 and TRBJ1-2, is GAGVSQSPRYKVTKRGQDVALRCDPISGHVSLYWYRQALGQGPEFLTYFNYEAQQDKSGLPNDRFSAERPEGSISTLTIQRTEQRDSAMYRCASSPWRGGYTFGSGTRLTVV.

CDR3: CASSLIIGDTQYF. As DNA, the CDR3 is TGCGCCAGCAGCTTGATAATCGGAGATACGCAGTATTTT. The chain carries TRBV5-1 and TRBJ2-3; D gene ambiguous. Per germline, CDR1 SGHRS and CDR2 YFSETQ. The CDR3 covers 13 residues. V was shortened by 1 base and J by 5 bases, with 8 bases between the two germline ends.

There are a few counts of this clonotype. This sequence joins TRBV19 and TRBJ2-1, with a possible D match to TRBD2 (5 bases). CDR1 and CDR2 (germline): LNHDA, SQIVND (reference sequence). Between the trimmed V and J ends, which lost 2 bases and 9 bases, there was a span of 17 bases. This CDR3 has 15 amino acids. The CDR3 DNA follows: TGTGCCAGTAGTATAACGGAGACTAAACCCCCTGAGCAGTTCTTC. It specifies CASSITETKPPEQFF.

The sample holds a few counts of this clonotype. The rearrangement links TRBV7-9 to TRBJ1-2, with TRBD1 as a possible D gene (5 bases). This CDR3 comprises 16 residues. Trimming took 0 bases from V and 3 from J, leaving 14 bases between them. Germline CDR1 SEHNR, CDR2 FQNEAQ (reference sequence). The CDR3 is CASSLAQGPIYYGYTF. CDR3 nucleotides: TGTGCCAGCAGCTTAGCCCAGGGCCCGATTTACTATGGCTACACCTTC. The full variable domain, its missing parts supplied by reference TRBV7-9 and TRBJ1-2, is DTGVSQNPRHKITKRGQNVTFRCDPISEHNRLYWYRQTLGQGPEFLTYFQNEAQLEKSRLLSDRFSAERPKGSFSTLEIQRTEQGDSAMYLCASSLAQGPIYYGYTFGSGTRLTVV.

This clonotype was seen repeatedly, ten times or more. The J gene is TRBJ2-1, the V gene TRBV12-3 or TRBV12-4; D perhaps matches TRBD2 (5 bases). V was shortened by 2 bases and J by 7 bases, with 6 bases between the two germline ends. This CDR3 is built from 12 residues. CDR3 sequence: CASSLLANEQFF. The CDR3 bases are TGTGCCAGCAGTTTATTAGCGAATGAGCAGTTCTTC.

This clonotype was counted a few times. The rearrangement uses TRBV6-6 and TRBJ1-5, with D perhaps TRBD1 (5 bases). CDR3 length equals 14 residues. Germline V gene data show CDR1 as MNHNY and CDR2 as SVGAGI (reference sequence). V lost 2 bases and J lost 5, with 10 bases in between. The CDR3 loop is CASSYQGFDQPQHF. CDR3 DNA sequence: TGTGCCAGCAGTTACCAGGGTTTCGATCAGCCCCAGCATTTT.

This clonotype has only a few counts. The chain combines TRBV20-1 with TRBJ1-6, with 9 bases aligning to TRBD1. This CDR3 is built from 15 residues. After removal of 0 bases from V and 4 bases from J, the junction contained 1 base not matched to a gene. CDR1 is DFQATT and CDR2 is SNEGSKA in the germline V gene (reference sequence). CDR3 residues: CSAREDRGYNSPLHF. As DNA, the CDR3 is TGCAGTGCTAGAGAAGACAGGGGGTATAATTCACCCCTCCACTTT.

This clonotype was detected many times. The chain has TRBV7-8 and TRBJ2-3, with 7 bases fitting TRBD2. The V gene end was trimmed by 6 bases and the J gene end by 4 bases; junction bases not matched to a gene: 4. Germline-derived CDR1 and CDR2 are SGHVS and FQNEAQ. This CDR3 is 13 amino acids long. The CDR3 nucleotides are TGTGCCAGCAGGGGCGGGGGACCAGATACGCAGTATTTT. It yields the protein CASRGGGPDTQYF.

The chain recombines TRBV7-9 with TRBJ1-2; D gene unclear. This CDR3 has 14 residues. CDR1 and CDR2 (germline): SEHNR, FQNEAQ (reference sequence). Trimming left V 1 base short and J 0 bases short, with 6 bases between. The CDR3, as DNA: TGTGCCAGCAGCTTAGAAGCCGCTAACTATGGCTACACCTTC. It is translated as CASSLEAANYGYTF.

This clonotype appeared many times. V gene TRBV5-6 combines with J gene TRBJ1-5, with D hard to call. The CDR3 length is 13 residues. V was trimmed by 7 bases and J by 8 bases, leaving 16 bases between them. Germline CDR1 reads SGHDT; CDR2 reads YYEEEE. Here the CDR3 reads CASGFVGREPQHF. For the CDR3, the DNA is TGTGCCAGCGGTTTTGTTGGGAGGGAGCCCCAGCATTTT.

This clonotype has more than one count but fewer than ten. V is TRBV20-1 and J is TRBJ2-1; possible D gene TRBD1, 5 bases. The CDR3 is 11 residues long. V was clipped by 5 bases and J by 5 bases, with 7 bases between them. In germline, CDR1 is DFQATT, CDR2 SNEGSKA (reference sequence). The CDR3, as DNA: TGCAGTGCTGTAGGGGACAATGAGCAGTTCTTC. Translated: CSAVGDNEQFF.

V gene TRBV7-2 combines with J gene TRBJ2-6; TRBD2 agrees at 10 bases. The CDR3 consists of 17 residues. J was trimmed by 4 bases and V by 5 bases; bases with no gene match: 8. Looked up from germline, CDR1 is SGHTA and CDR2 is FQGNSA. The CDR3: CASSILAGVSGANVLTF. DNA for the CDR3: TGTGCCAGCAGCATCCTAGCGGGAGTATCCGGGGCCAACGTCCTGACTTTC.

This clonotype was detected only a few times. CDR3 in amino acids: CASSFGTGRNLGYTF. CDR3 coding DNA: TGTGCCAGCAGTTTCGGGACAGGGCGGAATTTGGGCTACACCTTC. This rearrangement joins TRBV28 to TRBJ1-2, with TRBD1 identical over 9 bases. The V gene end was trimmed by 3 bases and the J gene end by 8 bases; junction bases not matched to a gene: 10. Germline V CDR1 and CDR2: MDHEN, SYDVKM. The CDR3 length is 15 residues.

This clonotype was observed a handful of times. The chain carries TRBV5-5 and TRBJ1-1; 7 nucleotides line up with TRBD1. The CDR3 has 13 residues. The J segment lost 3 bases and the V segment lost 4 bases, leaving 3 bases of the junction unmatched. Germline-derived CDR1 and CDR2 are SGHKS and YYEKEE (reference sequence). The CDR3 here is CASSAGGDTEAFF. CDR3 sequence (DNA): TGTGCCAGCAGCGCAGGGGGGGACACTGAAGCTTTCTTT.

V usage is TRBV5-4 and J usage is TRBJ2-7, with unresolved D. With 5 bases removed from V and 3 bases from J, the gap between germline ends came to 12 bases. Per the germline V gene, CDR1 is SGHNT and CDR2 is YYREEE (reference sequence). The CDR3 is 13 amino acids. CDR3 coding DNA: TGTGCCAGCAGTAGACCTACCGACTACGAGCAGTACTTC. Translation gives CASSRPTDYEQYF.

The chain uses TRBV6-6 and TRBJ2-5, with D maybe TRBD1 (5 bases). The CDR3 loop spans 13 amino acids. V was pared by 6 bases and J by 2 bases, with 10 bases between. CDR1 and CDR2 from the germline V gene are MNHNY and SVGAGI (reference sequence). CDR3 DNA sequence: TGTGCCAGCAGAAGGGGCGGACAAGAGACCCAGTACTTC. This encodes CASRRGGQETQYF.

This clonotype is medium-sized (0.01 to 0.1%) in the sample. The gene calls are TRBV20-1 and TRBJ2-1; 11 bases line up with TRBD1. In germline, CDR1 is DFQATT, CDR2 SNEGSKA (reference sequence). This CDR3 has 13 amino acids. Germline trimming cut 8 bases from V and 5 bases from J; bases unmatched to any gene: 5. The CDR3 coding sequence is TGCAGTACCGGGACAGGGGGACACAATGAGCAGTTCTTC. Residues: CSTGTGGHNEQFF.

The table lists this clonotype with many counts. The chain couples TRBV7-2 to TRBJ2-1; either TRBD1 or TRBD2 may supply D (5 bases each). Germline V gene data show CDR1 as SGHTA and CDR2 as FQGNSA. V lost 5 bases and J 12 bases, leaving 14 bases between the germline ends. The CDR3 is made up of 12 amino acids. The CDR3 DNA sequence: TGTGCCAGCAGCGTTGTTTTGGGACCGCAGTTCTTC. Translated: CASSVVLGPQFF.

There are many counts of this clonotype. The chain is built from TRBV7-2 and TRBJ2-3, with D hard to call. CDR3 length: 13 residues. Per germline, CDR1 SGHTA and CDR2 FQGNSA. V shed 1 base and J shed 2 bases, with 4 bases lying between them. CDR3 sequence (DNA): TGTGCCAGCAGCTTAGACTTCACAGATACGCAGTATTTT. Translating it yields CASSLDFTDTQYF.

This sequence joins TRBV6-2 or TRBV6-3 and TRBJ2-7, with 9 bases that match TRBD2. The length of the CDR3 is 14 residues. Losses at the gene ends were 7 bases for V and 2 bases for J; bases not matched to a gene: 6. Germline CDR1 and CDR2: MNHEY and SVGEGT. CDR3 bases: TGTGCCAGCACGGGACTAGCTTCGGCCTACGAGCAGTACTTC. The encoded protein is CASTGLASAYEQYF.